This TCR beta chain was sequenced during a study of blood T cell repertoires in COVID-19. This CDR3 comprises 14 residues. CDR1 and CDR2 (germline): LNHDA, SQIVND (reference sequence). The V segment lost 8 bases and the J segment 0 bases; nucleotides outside the gene matches: 3. Per the original methods: Counts of nucleated cells, estimated from reference gene primer amplification, were obtained. Repertoires were generated with immunoSEQ multiplex PCR, while TCRdb's copy carries only in-frame clones and drops some. V, J and clone size are those of that table, while D and trimming were read from the DNA. The sample records about 200,000 clones, around 83% being singletons.

The chain recombines TRBV19 with TRBJ2-2; TRBD2 aligns across 7 bases. The receptor was isolated from a woman older than 75 with acute or convalescent COVID-19. Sequenced: peripheral blood. CDR3 sequence (DNA): TGTGCCAGTTCGACTAGCCCGAACACCGGGGAGCTGTTTTTT. Its protein is CASSTSPNTGELFF.